The sequence of this T cell receptor (beta chain) was determined in a study of blood T cell repertoires in COVID-19. CDR1 and CDR2 from the germline V gene are SGHTA and FQGNSA. This CDR3 region has 13 residues. J gave up 6 bases and V 5 bases, and 3 bases lay outside the gene matches. The method was immunoSEQ multiplex PCR; TCRdb's version includes in-frame clones alone and lacks a portion of them. Of 150,000 to 200,000 clones listed, 70% to 90% are singletons. Details on this clone: Other nucleotide sequences from this sample produce the same CDR3.

Material: PBMCs or T cells enriched from blood (not recorded which). The clonotype originates from a woman younger than 35 who had recovered from COVID-19. The rearrangement uses TRBV7-2 and TRBJ1-2, with 10 bases matching TRBD1. This CDR3 reads CASSPGQGNGYTF. Written as DNA, the CDR3 is TGTGCCAGCAGCCCGGGACAGGGGAATGGCTACACCTTC. The full variable domain, with the rest looked up from reference TRBV7-2 and TRBJ1-2, is GAGVSQSPSNKVTEKGKDVELRCDPISGHTALYWYRQSLGQGLEFLIYFQGNSAPDKSGLPSDRFSAERTGGSVSTLTIQRTQQEDSAVYLCASSPGQGNGYTFGSGTRLTVV.